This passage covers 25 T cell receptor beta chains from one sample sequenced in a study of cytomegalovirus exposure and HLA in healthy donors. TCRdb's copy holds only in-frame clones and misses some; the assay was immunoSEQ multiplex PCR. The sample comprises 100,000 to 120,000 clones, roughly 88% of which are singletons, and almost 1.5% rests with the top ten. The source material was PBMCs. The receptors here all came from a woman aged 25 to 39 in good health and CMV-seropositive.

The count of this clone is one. CDR3 nucleotide sequence: TGCGCCAGCAGCCAAGATTACCGGGGGGCGGCTGAAGCTTTCTTT. Translating it yields CASSQDYRGAAEAFF. The rearrangement links TRBV4-3 to TRBJ1-1; weak D call: TRBD1 (6 bases). V dropped 0 bases and J dropped 6 bases, with 14 bases sitting between them. Germline V gene sequence: CDR1 LGHNA, CDR2 YSLEER. This CDR3 contains 15 residues.

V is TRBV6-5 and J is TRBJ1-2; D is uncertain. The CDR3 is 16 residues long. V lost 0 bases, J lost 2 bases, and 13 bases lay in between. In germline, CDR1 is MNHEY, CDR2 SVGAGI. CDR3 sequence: CASSYSYSSYNYGYTF. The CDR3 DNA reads TGTGCCAGCAGTTACTCGTACAGCAGCTACAACTATGGCTACACCTTC.

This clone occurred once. CDR3 sequence: CASSWNPGTLEQYF. The CDR3 nucleotides read TGTGCCAGCAGCTGGAACCCAGGGACTCTCGAGCAGTACTTC. The chain joins TRBV7-2 to TRBJ2-7; D is perhaps TRBD2 (6 bases). The V end lost 4 bases, the J end lost 6 bases, and 16 bases lay between the germline ends. CDR1 is SGHTA, CDR2 FQGNSA, per germline. The CDR3 is 14 amino acids.

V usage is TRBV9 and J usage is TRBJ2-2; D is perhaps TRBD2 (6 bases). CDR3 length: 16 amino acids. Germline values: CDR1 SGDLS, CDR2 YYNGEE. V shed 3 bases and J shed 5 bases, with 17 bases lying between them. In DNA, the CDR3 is TGTGCCAGCAGCGCCGATCGACTAGAGGAAACCGGGGAGCTGTTTTTT. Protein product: CASSADRLEETGELFF.

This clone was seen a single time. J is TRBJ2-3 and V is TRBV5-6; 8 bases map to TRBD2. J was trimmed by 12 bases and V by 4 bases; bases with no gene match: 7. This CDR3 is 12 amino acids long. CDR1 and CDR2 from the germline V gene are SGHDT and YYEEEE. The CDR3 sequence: CASSLAGGPQYF. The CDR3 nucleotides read TGTGCCAGCAGCCTGGCGGGGGGCCCCCAGTATTTT.

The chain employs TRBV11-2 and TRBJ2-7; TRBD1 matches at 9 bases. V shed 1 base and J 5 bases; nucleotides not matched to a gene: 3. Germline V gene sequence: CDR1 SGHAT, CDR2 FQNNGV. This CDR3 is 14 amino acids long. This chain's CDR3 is CASSLGTGAHEQYF. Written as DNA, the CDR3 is TGTGCCAGCAGCTTAGGGACAGGGGCCCACGAGCAGTACTTC.

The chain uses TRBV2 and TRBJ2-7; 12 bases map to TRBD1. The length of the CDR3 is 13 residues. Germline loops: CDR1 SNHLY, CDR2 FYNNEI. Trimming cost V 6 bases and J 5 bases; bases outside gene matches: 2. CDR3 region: CASRGDRGHEQYF. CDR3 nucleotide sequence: TGTGCCAGCAGGGGGGACAGGGGGCACGAGCAGTACTTC. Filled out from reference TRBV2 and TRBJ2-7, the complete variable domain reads EPEVTQTPSHQVTQMGQEVILRCVPISNHLYFYWYRQILGQKVEFLVSFYNNEISEKSEIFDDQFSVERPDGSNFTLKIRSTKLEDSAMYFCASRGDRGHEQYFGPGTRLTVT.

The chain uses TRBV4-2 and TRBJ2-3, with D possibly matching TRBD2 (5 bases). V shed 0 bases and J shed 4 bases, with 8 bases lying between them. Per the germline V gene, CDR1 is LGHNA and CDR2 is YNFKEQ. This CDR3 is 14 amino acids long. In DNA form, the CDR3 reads TGTGCCAGCAGCCAAGACCTAGCCCCAGATACGCAGTATTTT. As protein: CASSQDLAPDTQYF.

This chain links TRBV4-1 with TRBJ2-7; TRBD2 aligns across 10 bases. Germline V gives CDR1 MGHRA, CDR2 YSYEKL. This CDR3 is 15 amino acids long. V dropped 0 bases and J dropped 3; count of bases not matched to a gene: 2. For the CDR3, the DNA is TGCGCCAGCAGCCAAGAACTAGCGGGAAGCTACGAGCAGTACTTC. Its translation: CASSQELAGSYEQYF.

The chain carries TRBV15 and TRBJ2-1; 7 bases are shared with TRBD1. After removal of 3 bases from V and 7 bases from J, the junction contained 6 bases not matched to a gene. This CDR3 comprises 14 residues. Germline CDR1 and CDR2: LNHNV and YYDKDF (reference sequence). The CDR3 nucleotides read TGTGCCACCAGCAGGCATGGACAGGAAAATGAGCAGTTCTTC. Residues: CATSRHGQENEQFF.

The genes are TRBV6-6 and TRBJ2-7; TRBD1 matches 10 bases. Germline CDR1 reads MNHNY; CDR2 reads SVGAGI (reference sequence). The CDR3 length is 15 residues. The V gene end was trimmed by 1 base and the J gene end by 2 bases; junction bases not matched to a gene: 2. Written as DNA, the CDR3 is TGTGCCAGCAGTTACTTAGGGACAGGGGCCTACGAGCAGTACTTC. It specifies CASSYLGTGAYEQYF.

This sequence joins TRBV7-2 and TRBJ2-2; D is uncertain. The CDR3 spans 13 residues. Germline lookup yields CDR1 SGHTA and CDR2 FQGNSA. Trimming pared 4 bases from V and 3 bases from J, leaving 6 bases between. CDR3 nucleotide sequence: TGTGCCAGCAGCTCGGTGTACACCGGGGAGCTGTTTTTT. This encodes CASSSVYTGELFF.

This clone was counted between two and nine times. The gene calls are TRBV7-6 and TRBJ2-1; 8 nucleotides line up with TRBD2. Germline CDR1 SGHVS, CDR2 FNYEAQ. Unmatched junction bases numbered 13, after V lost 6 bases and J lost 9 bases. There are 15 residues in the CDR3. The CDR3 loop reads CASSQAAGGPFEQFF. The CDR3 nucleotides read TGTGCCAGCAGTCAAGCGGCGGGGGGCCCGTTTGAGCAGTTCTTC.

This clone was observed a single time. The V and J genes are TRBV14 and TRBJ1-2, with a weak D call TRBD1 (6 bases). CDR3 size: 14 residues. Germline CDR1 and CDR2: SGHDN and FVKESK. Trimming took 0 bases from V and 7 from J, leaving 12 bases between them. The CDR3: CASSQDWGGSGYTF. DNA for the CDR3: TGTGCCAGCAGCCAAGATTGGGGGGGCAGTGGCTACACCTTC.

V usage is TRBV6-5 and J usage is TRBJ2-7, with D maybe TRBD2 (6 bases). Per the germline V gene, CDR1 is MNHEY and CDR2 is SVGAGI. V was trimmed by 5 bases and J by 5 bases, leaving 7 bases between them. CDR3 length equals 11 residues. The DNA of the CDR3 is TGTGCCAGCAGTGGGGGGAACGAGCAGTACTTC. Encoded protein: CASSGGNEQYF.

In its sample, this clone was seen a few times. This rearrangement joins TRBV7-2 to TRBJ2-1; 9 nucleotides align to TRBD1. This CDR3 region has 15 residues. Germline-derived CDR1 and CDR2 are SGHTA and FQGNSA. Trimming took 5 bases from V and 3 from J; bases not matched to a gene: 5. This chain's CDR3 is CASSLGQGYYNEQFF. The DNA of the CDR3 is TGTGCCAGCAGCCTGGGACAGGGTTACTACAATGAGCAGTTCTTC.

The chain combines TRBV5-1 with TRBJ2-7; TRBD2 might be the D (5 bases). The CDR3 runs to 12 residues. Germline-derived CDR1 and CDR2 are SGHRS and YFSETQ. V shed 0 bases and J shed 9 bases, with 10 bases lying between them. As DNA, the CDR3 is TGCGCCAGCAGCTTGGCCGTCGGGGTGCAGTACTTC. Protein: CASSLAVGVQYF.

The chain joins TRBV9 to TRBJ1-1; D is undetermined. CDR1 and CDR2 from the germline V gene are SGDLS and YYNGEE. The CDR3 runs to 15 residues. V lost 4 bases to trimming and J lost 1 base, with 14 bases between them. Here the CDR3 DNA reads TGTGCCAGCAGCCAAGAAGCAATTTCGAACACTGAAGCTTTCTTT. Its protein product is CASSQEAISNTEAFF. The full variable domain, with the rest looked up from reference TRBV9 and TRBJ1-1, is DSGVTQTPKHLITATGQRVTLRCSPRSGDLSVYWYQQSLDQGLQFLIQYYNGEERAKGNILERFSAQQFPDLHSELNLSSLELGDSALYFCASSQEAISNTEAFFGQGTRLTVV.

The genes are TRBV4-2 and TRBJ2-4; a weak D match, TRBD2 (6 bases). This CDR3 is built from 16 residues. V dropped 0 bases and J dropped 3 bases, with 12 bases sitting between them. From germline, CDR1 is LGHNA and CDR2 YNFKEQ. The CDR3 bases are TGTGCCAGCAGCCAAGATATCAGGCGGGGCAAAAACATTCAGTACTTC. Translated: CASSQDIRRGKNIQYF.

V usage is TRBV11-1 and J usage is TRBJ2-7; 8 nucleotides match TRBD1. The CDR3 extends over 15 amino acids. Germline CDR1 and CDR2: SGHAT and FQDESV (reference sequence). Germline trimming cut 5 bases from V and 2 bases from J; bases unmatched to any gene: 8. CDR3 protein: CASSGGGTGPYEQYF. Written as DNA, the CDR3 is TGTGCCAGCAGCGGTGGTGGGACAGGACCCTACGAGCAGTACTTC.

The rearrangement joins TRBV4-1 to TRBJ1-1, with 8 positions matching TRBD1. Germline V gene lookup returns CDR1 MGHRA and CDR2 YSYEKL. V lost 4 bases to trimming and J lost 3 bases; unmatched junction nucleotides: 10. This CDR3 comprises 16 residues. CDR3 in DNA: TGCGCCAGCAGCCCAGGACAGGGCCACCTACACACTGAAGCTTTCTTT. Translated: CASSPGQGHLHTEAFF.

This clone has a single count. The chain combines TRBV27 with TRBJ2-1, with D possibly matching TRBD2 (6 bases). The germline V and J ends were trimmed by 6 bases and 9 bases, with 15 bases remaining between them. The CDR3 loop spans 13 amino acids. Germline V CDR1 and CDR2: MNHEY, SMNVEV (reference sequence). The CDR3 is CASSPTRQGEQFF. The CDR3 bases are TGTGCCAGCAGCCCGACTAGGCAGGGTGAGCAGTTCTTC.

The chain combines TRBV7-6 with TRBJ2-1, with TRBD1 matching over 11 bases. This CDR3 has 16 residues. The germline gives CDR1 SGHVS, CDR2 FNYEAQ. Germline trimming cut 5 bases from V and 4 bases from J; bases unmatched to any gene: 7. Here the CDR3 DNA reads TGTGCCAGCAGCCCCGACCGGGACAGGGGGTACAATGAGCAGTTCTTC. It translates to CASSPDRDRGYNEQFF.

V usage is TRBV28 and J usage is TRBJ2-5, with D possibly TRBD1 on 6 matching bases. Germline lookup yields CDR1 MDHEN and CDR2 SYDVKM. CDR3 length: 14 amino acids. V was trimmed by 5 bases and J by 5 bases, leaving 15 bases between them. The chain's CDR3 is CASSQLQGSETQYF. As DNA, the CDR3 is TGTGCCAGCAGTCAGTTACAGGGTTCCGAGACCCAGTACTTC.

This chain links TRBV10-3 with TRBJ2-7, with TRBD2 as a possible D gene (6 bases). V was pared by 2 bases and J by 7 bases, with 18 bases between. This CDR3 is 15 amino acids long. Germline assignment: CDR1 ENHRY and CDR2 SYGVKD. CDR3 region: CAISERTGEPKEQYF. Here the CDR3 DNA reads TGTGCCATCAGTGAGAGAACGGGGGAACCTAAAGAGCAGTACTTC.